A single T cell receptor (beta chain) is shown here with its context. Expressed TCRB transcripts were sequenced because the isolated RNA had all been reverse transcribed beforehand. Profiling relied on immunoSEQ multiplex PCR, and the TCRdb table lists in-frame clones only, not all of them. The data contain approximately 380,000 clones, approximately 16% of them singletons. The data originate from a study of beta chain features in type 1 diabetes. Study at large: All samples yielded around 98,000,000 examined sorted cells.

Germline V gene lookup returns CDR1 KGHSH and CDR2 LQKENI. V gave up 3 bases and J gave up 0 bases; unmatched junction bases: 9. There are 18 residues in the CDR3. Sequencing used naive CD4+ T cells from blood. The V gene is TRBV18, the J gene TRBJ2-5, with 11 bases that match TRBD1. This TCR derives from a young woman in good health. The CDR3 DNA reads TGTGCCAGCTCACCCCCCGGGACAGGGGGTCAGTACCAAGAGACCCAGTACTTC. Translating it yields CASSPPGTGGQYQETQYF.